This T cell receptor beta chain was identified during a study of OX40 agonist ivuxolimab in advanced cancers. Study as a whole: Each patient was given ivuxolimab into a vein every 2 weeks, at 0.01 to 10 mg/kg. Two patients with cutaneous melanoma and one with hepatocellular carcinoma, three in total, showed partial responses. Whole-study findings and limits: Blood T cells, both CD4+ and CD8+, expanded clonally by week 6 at 0.1 to 3.0 mg/kg.

Here immunoSEQ multiplex PCR was the method, and the copy in TCRdb shows in-frame clones only, minus some. The data hold some 61,000 clones, with 70% to 90% observed a single time. Turning to this clone: What it binds is not known.

CDR1 is SGHRS, CDR2 YFSETQ, per germline. This CDR3 is built from 14 residues. The junction had 3 bases not matched to a gene; V was cut back by 4 bases and J by 3 bases. The sequencing here drew on CD4+ or CD8+ T cells sorted from blood, taken in a trial of the OX40 agonist ivuxolimab. V and J are TRBV5-1 and TRBJ2-2, with 7 bases matching TRBD1. The sequence derives from an adult with an advanced solid tumor such as melanoma, head and neck, liver or kidney cancer. The CDR3 sequence: CASSTGQHTGELFF. CDR3 coding DNA: TGCGCCAGCAGCACGGGACAGCACACCGGGGAGCTGTTTTTT.